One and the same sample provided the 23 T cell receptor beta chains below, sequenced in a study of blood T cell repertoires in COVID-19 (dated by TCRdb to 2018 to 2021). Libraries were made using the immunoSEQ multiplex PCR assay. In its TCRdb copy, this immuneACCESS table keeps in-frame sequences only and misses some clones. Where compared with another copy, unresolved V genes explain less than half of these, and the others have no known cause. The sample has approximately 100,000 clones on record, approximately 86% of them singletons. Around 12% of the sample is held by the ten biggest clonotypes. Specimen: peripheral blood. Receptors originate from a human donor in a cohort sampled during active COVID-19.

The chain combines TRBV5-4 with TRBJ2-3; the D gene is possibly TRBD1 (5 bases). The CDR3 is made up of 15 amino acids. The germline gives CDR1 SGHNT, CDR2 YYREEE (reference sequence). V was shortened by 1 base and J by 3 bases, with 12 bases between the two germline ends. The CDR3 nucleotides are TGTGCCAGCAGCTTGTGGGAACAGGTTACAGATACGCAGTATTTT. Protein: CASSLWEQVTDTQYF.

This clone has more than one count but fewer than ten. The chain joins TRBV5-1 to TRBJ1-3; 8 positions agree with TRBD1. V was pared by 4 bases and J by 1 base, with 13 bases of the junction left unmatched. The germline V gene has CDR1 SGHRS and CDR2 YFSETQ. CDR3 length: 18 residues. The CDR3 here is CASSLEGRGLTSGNTIYF. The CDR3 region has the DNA TGCGCCAGCAGCCTGGAGGGCAGGGGGCTAACGTCTGGAAACACCATATATTTT.

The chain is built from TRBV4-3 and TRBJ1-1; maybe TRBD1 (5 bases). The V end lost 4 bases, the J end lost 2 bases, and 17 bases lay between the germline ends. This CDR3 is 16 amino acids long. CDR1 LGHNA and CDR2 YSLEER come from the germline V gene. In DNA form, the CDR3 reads TGCGCCAGCAGCCCGAGGCCAGCGGGGGGAAACACTGAAGCTTTCTTT. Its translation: CASSPRPAGGNTEAFF.

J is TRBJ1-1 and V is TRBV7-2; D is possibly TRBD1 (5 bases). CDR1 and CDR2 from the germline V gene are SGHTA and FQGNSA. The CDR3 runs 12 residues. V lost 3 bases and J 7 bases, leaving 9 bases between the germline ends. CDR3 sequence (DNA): TGTGCCAGCAGCTTTCCAGGGCGTGAAGCTTTCTTT. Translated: CASSFPGREAFF.

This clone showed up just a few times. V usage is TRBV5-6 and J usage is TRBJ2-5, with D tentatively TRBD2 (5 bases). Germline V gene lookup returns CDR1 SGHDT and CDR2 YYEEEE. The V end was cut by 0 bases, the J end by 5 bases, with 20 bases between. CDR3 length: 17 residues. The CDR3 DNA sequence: TGTGCCAGCAGCTTGGTCCTGATAGGCGGGCCTGGGGAGACCCAGTACTTC. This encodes CASSLVLIGGPGETQYF.

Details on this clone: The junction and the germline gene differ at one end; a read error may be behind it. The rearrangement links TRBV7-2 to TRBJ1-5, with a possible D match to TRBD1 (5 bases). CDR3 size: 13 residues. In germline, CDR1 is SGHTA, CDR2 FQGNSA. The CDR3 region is CASSLDRLGKRYF. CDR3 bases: TGTGCCAGCAGCTTAGACAGGCTCGGAAAAAGGTATTTT.

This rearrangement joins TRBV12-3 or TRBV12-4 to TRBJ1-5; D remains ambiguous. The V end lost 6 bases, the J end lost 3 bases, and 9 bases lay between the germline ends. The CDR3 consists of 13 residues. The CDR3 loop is CASSPQFNQPQHF. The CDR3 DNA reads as TGTGCCAGCAGCCCACAGTTCAATCAGCCCCAGCATTTT.

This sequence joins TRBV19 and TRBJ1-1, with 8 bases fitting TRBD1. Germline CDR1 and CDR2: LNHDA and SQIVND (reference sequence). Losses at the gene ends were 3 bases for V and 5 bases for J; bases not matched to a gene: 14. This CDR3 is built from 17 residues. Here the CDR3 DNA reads TGTGCCAGTAGTATCGGCAAGAACCGGGACAGGATGACTGAAGCTTTCTTT. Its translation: CASSIGKNRDRMTEAFF.

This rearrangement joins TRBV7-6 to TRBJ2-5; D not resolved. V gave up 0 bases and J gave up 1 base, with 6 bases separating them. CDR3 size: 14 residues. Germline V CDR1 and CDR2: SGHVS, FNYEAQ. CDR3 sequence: CASSLAAFQETQYF. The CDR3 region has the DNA TGTGCCAGCAGCTTAGCGGCCTTCCAAGAGACCCAGTACTTC. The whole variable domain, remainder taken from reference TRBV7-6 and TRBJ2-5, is GAGVSQSPRYKVTKRGQDVALRCDPISGHVSLYWYRQALGQGPEFLTYFNYEAQQDKSGLPNDRFSAERPEGSISTLTIQRTEQRDSAMYRCASSLAAFQETQYFGPGTRLLVL.

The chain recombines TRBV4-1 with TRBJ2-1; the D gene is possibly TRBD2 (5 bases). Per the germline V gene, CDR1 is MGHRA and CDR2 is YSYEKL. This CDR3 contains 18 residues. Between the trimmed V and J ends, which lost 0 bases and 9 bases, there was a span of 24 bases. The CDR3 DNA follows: TGCGCCAGCAGCCAAGATAACGGGGTGAGAGCCCCTTGGAGTGAGCAGTTCTTC. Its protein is CASSQDNGVRAPWSEQFF.

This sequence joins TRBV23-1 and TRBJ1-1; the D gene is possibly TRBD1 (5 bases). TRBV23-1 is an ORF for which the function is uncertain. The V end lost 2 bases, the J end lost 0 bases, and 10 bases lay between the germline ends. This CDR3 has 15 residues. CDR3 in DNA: TGCGCCAGCAGTCAACGACAGAGCATGAACACTGAAGCTTTCTTT. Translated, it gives CASSQRQSMNTEAFF.

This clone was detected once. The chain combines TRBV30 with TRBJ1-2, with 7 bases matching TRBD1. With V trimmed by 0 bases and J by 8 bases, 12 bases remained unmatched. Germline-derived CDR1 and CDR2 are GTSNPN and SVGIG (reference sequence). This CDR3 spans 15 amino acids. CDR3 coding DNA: TGTGCCTGGAGTGTACTGGGCAGGGGGAGAGGAGGCTACACCTTC. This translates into CAWSVLGRGRGGYTF.

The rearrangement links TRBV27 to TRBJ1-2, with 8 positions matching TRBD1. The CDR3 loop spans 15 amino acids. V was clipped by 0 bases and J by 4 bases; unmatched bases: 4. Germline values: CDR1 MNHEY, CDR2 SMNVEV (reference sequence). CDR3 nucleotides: TGTGCCAGCAGTTTATCCCCGGGACAGGTCTATGGCTACACCTTC. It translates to CASSLSPGQVYGYTF.

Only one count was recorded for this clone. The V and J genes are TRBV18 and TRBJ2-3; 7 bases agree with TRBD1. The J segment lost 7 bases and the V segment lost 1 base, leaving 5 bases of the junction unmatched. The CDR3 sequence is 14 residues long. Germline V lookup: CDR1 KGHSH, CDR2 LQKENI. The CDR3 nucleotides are TGTGCCAGCTCACCACGAGGACAGGATAATACGCAGTATTTT. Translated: CASSPRGQDNTQYF.

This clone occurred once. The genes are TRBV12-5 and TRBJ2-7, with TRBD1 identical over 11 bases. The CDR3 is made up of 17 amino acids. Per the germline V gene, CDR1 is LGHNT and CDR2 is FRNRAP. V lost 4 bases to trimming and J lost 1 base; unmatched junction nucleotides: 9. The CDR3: CASGSPGGQGGSYEQYF. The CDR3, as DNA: TGTGCTAGTGGTTCCCCCGGGGGACAGGGGGGGTCCTACGAGCAGTACTTC.

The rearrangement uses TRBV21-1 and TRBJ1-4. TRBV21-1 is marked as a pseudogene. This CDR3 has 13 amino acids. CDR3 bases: TGTGCCAGCAGCCTCCCGGGTGGTGAAAAACTGTTTTTT. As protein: CASSLPGGEKLFF.

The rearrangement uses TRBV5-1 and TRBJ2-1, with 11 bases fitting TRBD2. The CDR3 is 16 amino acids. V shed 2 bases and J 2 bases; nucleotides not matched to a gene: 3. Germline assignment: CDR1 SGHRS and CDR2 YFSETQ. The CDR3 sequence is CASSFETSGTYNEQFF. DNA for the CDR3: TGCGCCAGCAGCTTCGAGACTAGCGGGACCTACAATGAGCAGTTCTTC.

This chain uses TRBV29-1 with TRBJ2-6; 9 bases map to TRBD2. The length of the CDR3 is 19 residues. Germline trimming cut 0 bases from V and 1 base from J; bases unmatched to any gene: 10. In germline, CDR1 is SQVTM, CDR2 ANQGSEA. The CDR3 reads CSVEEAGGAYGSGANVLTF. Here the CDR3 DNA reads TGCAGCGTTGAAGAAGCGGGGGGCGCTTATGGTTCTGGGGCCAACGTCCTGACTTTC.

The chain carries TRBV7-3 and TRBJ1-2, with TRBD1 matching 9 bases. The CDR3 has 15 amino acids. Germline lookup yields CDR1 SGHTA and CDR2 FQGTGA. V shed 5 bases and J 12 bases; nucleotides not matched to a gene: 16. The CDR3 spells CASSVGQGPMGPHTF. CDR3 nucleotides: TGTGCCAGCAGCGTAGGACAGGGGCCAATGGGACCCCACACCTTC.

The CDR3, as DNA: TGTGCCAGCAGCTCCGTCTGGCGGGAAACCAATGAGCAGTTCTTC. Protein product: CASSSVWRETNEQFF. This chain links TRBV7-9 with TRBJ2-1; D might be TRBD2 (6 bases). V lost 4 bases and J 6 bases, leaving 16 bases between the germline ends. The CDR3 is 15 amino acids. Germline CDR1 is SEHNR and CDR2 is FQNEAQ (reference sequence).

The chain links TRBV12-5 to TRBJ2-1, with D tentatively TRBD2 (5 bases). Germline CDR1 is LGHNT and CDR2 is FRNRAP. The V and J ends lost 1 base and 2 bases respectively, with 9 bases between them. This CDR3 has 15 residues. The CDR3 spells CASGLGTGTYNEQFF. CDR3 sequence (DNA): TGTGCTAGTGGTTTGGGGACGGGAACCTACAATGAGCAGTTCTTC.

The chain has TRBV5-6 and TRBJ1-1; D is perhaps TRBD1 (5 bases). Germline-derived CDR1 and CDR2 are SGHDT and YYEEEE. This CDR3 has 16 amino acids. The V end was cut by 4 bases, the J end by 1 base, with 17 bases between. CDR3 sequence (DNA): TGTGCCAGCAGCCACCTCGAAAGGGGCCCGAACACTGAAGCTTTCTTT. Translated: CASSHLERGPNTEAFF.

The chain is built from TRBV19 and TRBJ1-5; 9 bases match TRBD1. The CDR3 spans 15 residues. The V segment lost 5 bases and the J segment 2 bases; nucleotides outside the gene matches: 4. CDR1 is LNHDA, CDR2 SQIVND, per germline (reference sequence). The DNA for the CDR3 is TGTGCCAGTAGTGCCCGACAGGGGGGCAATCAGCCCCAGCATTTT. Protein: CASSARQGGNQPQHF.